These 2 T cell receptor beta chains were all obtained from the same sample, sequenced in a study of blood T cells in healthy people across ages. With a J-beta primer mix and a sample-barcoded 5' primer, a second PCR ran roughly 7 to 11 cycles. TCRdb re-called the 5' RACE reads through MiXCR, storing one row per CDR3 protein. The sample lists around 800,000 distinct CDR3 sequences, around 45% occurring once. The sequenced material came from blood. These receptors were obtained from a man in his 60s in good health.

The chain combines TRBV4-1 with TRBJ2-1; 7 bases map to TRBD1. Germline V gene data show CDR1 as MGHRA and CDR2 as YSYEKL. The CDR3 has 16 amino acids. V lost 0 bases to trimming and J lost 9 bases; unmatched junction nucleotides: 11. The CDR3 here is CASSQDPRGQMSEQFF. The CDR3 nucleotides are TGCGCCAGCAGCCAAGATCCCAGGGGACAGATGAGTGAGCAGTTCTTC.

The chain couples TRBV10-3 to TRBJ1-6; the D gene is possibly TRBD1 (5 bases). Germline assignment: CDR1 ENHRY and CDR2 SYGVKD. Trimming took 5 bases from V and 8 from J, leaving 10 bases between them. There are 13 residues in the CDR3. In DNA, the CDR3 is TGTGCCATCAGTCCACAGGTGGATTCACCCCTCCACTTT. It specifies CAISPQVDSPLHF.